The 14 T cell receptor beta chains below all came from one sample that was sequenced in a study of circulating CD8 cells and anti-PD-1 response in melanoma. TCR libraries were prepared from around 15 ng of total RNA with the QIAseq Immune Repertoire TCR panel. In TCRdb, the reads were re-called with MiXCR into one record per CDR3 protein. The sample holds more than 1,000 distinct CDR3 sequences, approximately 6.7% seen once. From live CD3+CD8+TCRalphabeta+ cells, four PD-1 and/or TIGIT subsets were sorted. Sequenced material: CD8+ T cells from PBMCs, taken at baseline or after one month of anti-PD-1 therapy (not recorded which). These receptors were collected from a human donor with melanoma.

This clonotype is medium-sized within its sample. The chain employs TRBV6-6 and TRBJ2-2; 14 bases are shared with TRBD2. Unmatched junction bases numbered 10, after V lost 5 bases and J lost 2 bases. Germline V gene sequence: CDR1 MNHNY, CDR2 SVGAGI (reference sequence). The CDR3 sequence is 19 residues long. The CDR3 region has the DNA TGTGCCAGCAGTCCCTTCCCGGGACTAGCGGGAGTTAACACCGGGGAGCTGTTTTTT. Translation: CASSPFPGLAGVNTGELFF.

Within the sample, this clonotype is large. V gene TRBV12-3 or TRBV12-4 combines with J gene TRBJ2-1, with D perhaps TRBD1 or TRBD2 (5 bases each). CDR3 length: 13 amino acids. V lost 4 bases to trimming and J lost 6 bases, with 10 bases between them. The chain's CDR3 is CASSSGTLNEQFF. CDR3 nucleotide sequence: TGTGCCAGCAGTTCGGGGACGCTCAATGAGCAGTTCTTC.

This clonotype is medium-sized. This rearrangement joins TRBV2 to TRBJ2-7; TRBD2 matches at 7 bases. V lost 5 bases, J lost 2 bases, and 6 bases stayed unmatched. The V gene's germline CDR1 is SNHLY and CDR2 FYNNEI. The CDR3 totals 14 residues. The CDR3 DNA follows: TGTGCCAGCAGTCGACTTCGGGGGGCCTACGAGCAGTACTTC. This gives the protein CASSRLRGAYEQYF. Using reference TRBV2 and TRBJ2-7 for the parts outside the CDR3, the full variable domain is EPEVTQTPSHQVTQMGQEVILRCVPISNHLYFYWYRQILGQKVEFLVSFYNNEISEKSEIFDDQFSVERPDGSNFTLKIRSTKLEDSAMYFCASSRLRGAYEQYFGPGTRLTVT.

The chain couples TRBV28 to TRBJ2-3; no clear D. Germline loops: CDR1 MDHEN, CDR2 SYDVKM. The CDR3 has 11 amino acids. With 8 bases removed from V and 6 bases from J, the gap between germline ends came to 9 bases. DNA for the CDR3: TGTGCCAGCTACTTGGGGGATACGCAGTATTTT. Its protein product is CASYLGDTQYF.

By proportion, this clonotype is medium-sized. CDR3 bases: TGTGCCAGCCCTTCCCGGGCCCACCGGACAGACCCTAAGGGCGAGCAGTACTTC. Protein product: CASPSRAHRTDPKGEQYF. The chain links TRBV6-5 to TRBJ2-7, with D perhaps TRBD1 (6 bases). This CDR3 contains 18 residues. CDR1 MNHEY and CDR2 SVGAGI come from the germline V gene. Trimming removed 8 bases at V and 6 bases at J, with 32 bases between.

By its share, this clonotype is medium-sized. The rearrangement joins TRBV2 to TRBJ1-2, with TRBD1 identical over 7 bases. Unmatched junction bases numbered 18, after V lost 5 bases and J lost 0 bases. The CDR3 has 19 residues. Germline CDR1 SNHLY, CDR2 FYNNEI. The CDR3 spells CASSSFPFPGTETNYGYTF. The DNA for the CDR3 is TGTGCCAGCAGTTCGTTTCCTTTTCCCGGGACAGAGACTAACTATGGCTACACCTTC.

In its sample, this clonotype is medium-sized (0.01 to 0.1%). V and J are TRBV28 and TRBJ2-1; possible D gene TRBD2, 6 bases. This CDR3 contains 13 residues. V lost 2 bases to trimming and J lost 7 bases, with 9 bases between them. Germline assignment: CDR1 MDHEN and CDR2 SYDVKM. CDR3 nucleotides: TGTGCCAGCAGTTTAGTCCGGGAGAATGAGCAGTTCTTC. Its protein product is CASSLVRENEQFF. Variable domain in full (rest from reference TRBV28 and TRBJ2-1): DVKVTQSSRYLVKRTGEKVFLECVQDMDHENMFWYRQDPGLGLRLIYFSYDVKMKEKGDIPEGYSVSREKKERFSLILESASTNQTSMYLCASSLVRENEQFFGPGTRLTVL.

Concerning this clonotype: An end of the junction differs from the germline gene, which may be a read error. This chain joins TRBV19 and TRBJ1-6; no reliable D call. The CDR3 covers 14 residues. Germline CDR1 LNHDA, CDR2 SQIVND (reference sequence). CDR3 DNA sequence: TGTGCCAGTAGCATCGGGCCCTTCGGGTCACCCCTCCTCTTT. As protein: CASSIGPFGSPLLF. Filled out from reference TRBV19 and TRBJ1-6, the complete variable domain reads DGGITQSPKYLFRKEGQNVTLSCEQNLNHDAMYWYRQDPGQGLRLIYYSQIVNDFQKGDIAEGYSVSREKKESFPLTVTSAQKNPTAFYLCASSIGPFGSPLLFGNGTRLTVT.

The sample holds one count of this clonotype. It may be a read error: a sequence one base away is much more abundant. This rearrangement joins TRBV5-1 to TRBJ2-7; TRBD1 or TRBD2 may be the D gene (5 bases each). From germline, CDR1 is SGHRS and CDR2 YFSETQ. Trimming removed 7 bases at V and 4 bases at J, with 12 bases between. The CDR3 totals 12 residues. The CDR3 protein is CASYWDGYEQYF. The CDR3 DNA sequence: TGCGCCAGCTACTGGGACGGATACGAGCAGTACTTC.

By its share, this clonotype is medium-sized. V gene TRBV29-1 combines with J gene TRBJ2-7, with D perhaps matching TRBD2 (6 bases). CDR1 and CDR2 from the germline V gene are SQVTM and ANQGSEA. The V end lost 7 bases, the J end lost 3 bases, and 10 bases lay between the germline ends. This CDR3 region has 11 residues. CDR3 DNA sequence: TGCAGCGCCCTGACTAGCTACGAGCAGTACTTC. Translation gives CSALTSYEQYF.

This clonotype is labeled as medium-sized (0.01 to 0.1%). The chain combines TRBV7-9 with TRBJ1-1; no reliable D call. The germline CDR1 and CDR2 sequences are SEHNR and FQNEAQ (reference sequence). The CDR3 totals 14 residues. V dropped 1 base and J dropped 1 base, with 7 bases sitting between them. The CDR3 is CASSLGFGNTEAFF. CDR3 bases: TGTGCCAGCAGCTTAGGGTTTGGGAACACTGAAGCTTTCTTT.

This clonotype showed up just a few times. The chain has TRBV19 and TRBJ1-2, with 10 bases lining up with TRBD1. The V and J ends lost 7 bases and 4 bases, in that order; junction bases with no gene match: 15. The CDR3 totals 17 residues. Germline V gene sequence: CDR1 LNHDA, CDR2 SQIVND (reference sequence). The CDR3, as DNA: TGTGCCAGTATCCCCGGGACAGGGGCCTTCGGACCCTATGGCTACACCTTC. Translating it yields CASIPGTGAFGPYGYTF.

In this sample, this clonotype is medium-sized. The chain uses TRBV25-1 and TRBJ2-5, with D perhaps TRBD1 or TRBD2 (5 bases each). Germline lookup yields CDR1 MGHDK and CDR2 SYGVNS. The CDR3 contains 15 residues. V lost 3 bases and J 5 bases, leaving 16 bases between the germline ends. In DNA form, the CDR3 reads TGTGCCAGCAGTGATACCCCTGGGGGTATGGAGACCCAGTACTTC. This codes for CASSDTPGGMETQYF. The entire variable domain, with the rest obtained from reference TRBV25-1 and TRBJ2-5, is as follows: EADIYQTPRYLVIGTGKKITLECSQTMGHDKMYWYQQDPGMELHLIHYSYGVNSTEKGDLSSESTVSRIRTEHFPLTLESARPSHTSQYLCASSDTPGGMETQYFGPGTRLLVL.

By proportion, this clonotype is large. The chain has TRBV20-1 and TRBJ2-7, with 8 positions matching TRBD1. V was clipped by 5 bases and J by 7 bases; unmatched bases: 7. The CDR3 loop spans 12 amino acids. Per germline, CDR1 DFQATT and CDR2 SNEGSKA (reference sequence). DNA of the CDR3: TGCAGTGCTTCGGACAGGGCGAGTGAGCAGTACTTC. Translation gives CSASDRASEQYF.